This is a list of T cell receptor beta chains from one sample in a study of CD8+ T cells in alopecia areata. Measured with immunoSEQ multiplex PCR; TCRdb has only the in-frame clones, and not every one. The table records approximately 200,000 clones, about 60% of them present only once. The sequencing used CD4+ T cells sorted from blood, collected at week 4, from a patient treated with tofacitinib. The receptor source for this set is a human donor with alopecia areata. Each CDR3 is given with its conserved first and last residue. Fields, in order: J gene, CDR3 length, V gene, clone size, D gene, CDR3 DNA, CDR3 protein. The D gene is left open where the match is weak. Some rows mark clone size as missing; the rest say once, few, many or name a class of expanded clone.

>TRBJ2-4|17|TRBV5-1|.|.
TGCGCCAGCAGCCTTGATGGGACACACCTAGCCAAAAACATTCAGTACTTC
CASSLDGTHLAKNIQYF
>TRBJ2-5|16|TRBV29-1|.|.
TGCAGCGTTGTATTGGTCAGGGGTACGAAGGGGGAGACCCAGTACTTC
CSVVLVRGTKGETQYF
>TRBJ2-5|14|TRBV5-1|few|.
TGCGCCAGCAGCTTGGCCGGACAGCAAGAGACCCAGTACTTC
CASSLAGQQETQYF
>TRBJ1-1|12|TRBV29-1|.|TRBD1
TGCAGCGCCCGGGACAGGGTAACTGAAGCTTTCTTT
CSARDRVTEAFF
>TRBJ1-2|13|TRBV29-1|.|.
TGCAGCGTCGGGATAGGACAGAACTATGGCTACACCTTC
CSVGIGQNYGYTF
>TRBJ2-7|15|TRBV4-1|.|TRBD1
TGCGCCAGCAGCCAAGTTTCCGGGACAGCGAACGAGCAGTACTTC
CASSQVSGTANEQYF
>TRBJ2-7|14|TRBV28|.|.
TGTGCCAGCACTGTTAGTTGGGTAGGGGCCGAGCAGTACTTC
CASTVSWVGAEQYF
>TRBJ2-5|14|TRBV28|.|.
TGTGCCAGCAGACTAGGGGGGAACCAAGAGACCCAGTACTTC
CASRLGGNQETQYF
>TRBJ2-3|13|TRBV2|few|.
TGTGCCAGCACTCGGGGAGCGGCAGATACGCAGTATTTT
CASTRGAADTQYF
>TRBJ2-1|14|TRBV29-1|.|TRBD1
TGCAGCGTTATAAGGGGGCATTCCTACAATGAGCAGTTCTTC
CSVIRGHSYNEQFF
>TRBJ1-6|18|TRBV15|.|TRBD1
TGTGCCACCAGCCTCGAGAGATACACCAGGGGGCAGGATTCACCCCTCCACTTT
CATSLERYTRGQDSPLHF
>TRBJ1-4|14|TRBV2|.|.
TGTGCCAGCAGTGAAGGGCAGTATAATGAAAAACTGTTTTTT
CASSEGQYNEKLFF
>TRBJ2-7|14|TRBV5-1|.|TRBD1
TGCGCCAGCAGCTTCGGGACAGGGGAATACGAGCAGTACTTC
CASSFGTGEYEQYF
>TRBJ2-3|11|TRBV7-9|.|.
TGTGCCAGCACTTTCACAGATACGCAGTATTTT
CASTFTDTQYF
>TRBJ2-7|12|TRBV6-1|.|TRBD1
TGTGCCAGCAGTGTGGACAGGGATGTGCAGTACTTC
CASSVDRDVQYF
>TRBJ1-2|10|TRBV2|.|.
TGTGCCAGTGACTCCTATGGCTACACCTTC
CASDSYGYTF
>TRBJ2-3|16|TRBV5-1|.|TRBD1
TGCGCCAGCAGCTTGGAGGGCAGGGGGCAGACAGATACGCAGTATTTT
CASSLEGRGQTDTQYF
>TRBJ2-5|16|TRBV30|.|.
TGTGCCTGGAGGGCCCGAAAGACCTGGGGCCAAGAGACCCAGTACTTC
CAWRARKTWGQETQYF
>TRBJ2-3|15|TRBV7-2|.|.
TGTGCCAGCAGCTCCCCCCGCCCTAGCACAGATACGCAGTATTTT
CASSSPRPSTDTQYF
>TRBJ1-2|12|TRBV7-2|.|.
TGTGCCAGCAGCTTGGACGGCTATGGCTACACCTTC
CASSLDGYGYTF
>TRBJ1-2|16|TRBV27|.|.
TGTGCCAGCAGTTTATCGACGAGGTCTTTGGGCTATGGCTACACCTTC
CASSLSTRSLGYGYTF
>TRBJ2-5|11|TRBV20-1|.|.
TGCAGTGCGGGGAGTAGGGAGACCCAGTACTTC
CSAGSRETQYF
>TRBJ1-2|16|TRBV6-5|once|.
TGTGCCAGCAGTTACTCTGGCCGGGCAAGCGGCTATGGCTACACCTTC
CASSYSGRASGYGYTF
>TRBJ2-4|12|TRBV7-2|.|TRBD1
TGTGCCAGCAGCTCAACTAGGACAGGGACAGTCTTC
CASSSTRTGTVF
>TRBJ2-5|14|TRBV9|.|TRBD1
TGTGCCAGCAGCGTAGATACAGGGGGAGAGACCCAGTACTTC
CASSVDTGGETQYF
>TRBJ2-2|14|TRBV29-1|.|.
TGCAGCGTTGAAGACAGGGGGAACACCGGGGAGCTGTTTTTT
CSVEDRGNTGELFF
>TRBJ2-7|11|TRBV29-1|few|.
TGCAGCGTTGAAGGGGTCTCCGAGCAGTACTTC
CSVEGVSEQYF
>TRBJ1-1|16|TRBV5-1|.|.
TGCGCCAGCAGCTCCGCCGGGGGAGCGGGGAACACTGAAGCTTTCTTT
CASSSAGGAGNTEAFF
>TRBJ2-3|14|TRBV2|.|TRBD1
TGTGCCAACAATGACAGGGCTTTCACAGATACGCAGTATTTT
CANNDRAFTDTQYF
>TRBJ1-1|15|TRBV5-1|.|.
TGCGCCAGCAGCTTGGACGGGGACTCCCACACTGAAGCTTTCTTT
CASSLDGDSHTEAFF
>TRBJ1-1|16|TRBV29-1|.|.
TGCAGCGTTGGCGATTGGACTAGGGCCCGGATCACTGAAGCTTTCTTT
CSVGDWTRARITEAFF
>TRBJ2-1|14|TRBV2|.|.
TGTGCCGGCACATTCGACAGTTTCTACAATGAGCAGTTCTTC
CAGTFDSFYNEQFF
>TRBJ2-3|15|TRBV5-1|.|.
TGCGCCAGCAGCCCTCGACCCCTGGAGCCAGATACGCAGTATTTT
CASSPRPLEPDTQYF
>TRBJ2-3|13|TRBV29-1|.|TRBD2
TGCAGCGGTACTAGCGGGGGCACAGATACGCAGTATTTT
CSGTSGGTDTQYF
>TRBJ1-5|13|TRBV29-1|.|.
TGCAGCGTGGCAGGGGCAGGCAATCAGCCCCAGCATTTT
CSVAGAGNQPQHF
>TRBJ2-7|13|TRBV30|once|.
TGTGCCTGGAGTGGACAGCGAAGCTACGAGCAGTACTTC
CAWSGQRSYEQYF
>TRBJ2-3|20|TRBV28|few|TRBD1
TGTGCCAGCAGGGACCTGCCCGGGACAGGGTGGCCTCAAGGTACAGATACGCAGTATTTT
CASRDLPGTGWPQGTDTQYF
>TRBJ1-6|13|TRBV5-1|.|.
TGCGCCAGCAGCTTGGGCACCAATTCACCCCTCCACTTT
CASSLGTNSPLHF
>TRBJ2-3|15|TRBV28|.|.
TGTGCCAGCAGTACACAGGGAGTGGGCACAGATACGCAGTATTTT
CASSTQGVGTDTQYF
>TRBJ2-7|13|TRBV5-1|.|.
TGCGCCAGCAGTAACAGTCGCTCCTACGAGCAGTACTTC
CASSNSRSYEQYF